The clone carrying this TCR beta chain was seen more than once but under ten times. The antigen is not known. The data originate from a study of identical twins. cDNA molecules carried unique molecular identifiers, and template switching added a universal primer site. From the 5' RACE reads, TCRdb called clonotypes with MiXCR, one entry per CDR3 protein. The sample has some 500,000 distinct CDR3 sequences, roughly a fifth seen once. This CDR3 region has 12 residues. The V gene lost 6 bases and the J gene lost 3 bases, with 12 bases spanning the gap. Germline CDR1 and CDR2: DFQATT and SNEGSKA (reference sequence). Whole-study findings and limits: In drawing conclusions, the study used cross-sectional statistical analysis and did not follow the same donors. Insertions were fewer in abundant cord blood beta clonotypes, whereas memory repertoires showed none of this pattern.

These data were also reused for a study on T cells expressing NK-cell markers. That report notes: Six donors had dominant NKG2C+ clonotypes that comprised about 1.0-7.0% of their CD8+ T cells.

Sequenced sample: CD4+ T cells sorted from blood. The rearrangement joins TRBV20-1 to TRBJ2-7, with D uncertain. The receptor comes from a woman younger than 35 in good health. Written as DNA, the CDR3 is TGCAGTGCGAAGACTTCTCTCTACGAGCAGTACTTC. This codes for CSAKTSLYEQYF.